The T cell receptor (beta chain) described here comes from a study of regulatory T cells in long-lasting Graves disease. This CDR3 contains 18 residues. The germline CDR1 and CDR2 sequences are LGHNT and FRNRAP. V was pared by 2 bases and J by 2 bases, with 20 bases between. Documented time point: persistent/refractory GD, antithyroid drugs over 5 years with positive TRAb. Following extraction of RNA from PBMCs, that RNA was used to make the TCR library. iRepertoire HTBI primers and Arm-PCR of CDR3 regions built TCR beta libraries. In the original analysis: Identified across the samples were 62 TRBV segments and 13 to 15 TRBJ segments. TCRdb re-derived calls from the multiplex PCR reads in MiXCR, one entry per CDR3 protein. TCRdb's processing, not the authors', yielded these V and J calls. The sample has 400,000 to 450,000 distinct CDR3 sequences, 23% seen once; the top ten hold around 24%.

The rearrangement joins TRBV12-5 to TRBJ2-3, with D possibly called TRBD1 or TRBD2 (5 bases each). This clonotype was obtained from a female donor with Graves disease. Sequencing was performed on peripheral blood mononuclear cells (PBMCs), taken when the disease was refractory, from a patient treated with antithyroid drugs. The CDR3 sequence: CASGLTPGVGPSTDTQYF. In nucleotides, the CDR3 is TGTGCTAGTGGTTTGACCCCCGGGGTGGGGCCCTCCACAGATACGCAGTATTTT.